Shown below are 26 T cell receptor beta chains from a single sample sequenced in a study of blood T cell repertoires in COVID-19. Some clones are missing from TCRdb's copy, which holds only in-frame ones; the method was immunoSEQ multiplex PCR. The sample has roughly 200,000 clones; roughly four fifths are singletons. Sequenced material: peripheral blood. Receptors were obtained from a woman older than 75 with COVID-19, enrolled during active disease.

The CDR3 sequence is CASSQGAEPQHF. CDR3 DNA: TGTGCCAGCAGCCAAGGGGCCGAGCCCCAGCATTTT. The chain joins TRBV3-1 (or the pseudogene TRBV3-2) to TRBJ1-5; no firm D call. CDR3 length: 12 amino acids. V dropped 1 base and J dropped 8 bases, with 6 bases sitting between them. CDR1 is LGHDT and CDR2 is YNNKEL in the germline V gene (reference sequence).

This sequence joins TRBV6-4 and TRBJ2-4; D may be TRBD1 (7 bases). Germline V CDR1 and CDR2: MRHNA, SNTAGT. The CDR3 totals 16 residues. Trimming took 4 bases from V and 2 from J, leaving 15 bases between them. CDR3 protein: CASSVEGARTKNIQYF. As DNA, the CDR3 is TGTGCCAGCAGTGTGGAGGGGGCGCGAACCAAAAACATTCAGTACTTC.

The CDR3 DNA follows: TGTGCCAGCAGATCAGGGGGCTATACTAGCCAGCTCGAGCAGTACTTC. Translating it yields CASRSGGYTSQLEQYF. The chain uses TRBV27 and TRBJ2-7; TRBD1 agrees at 8 bases. The CDR3 has 16 residues. After removal of 6 bases from V and 6 bases from J, the junction contained 16 bases not matched to a gene. Germline values: CDR1 MNHEY, CDR2 SMNVEV (reference sequence).

The V call is TRBV18, the J call TRBJ2-1, with 9 positions matching TRBD2. Germline lookup yields CDR1 KGHSH and CDR2 LQKENI. CDR3 length: 18 amino acids. V shed 0 bases, J shed 6 bases, and the junction held 12 bases outside the gene matches. The DNA of the CDR3 is TGTGCCAGCTCACCACCGAGGACCGGGACTAGCTTCTTCAATGAGCAGTTCTTC. It is translated as CASSPPRTGTSFFNEQFF.

V usage is TRBV11-2 and J usage is TRBJ2-1, with TRBD2 matching 10 bases. The CDR3 is 14 residues long. Germline CDR1 is SGHAT and CDR2 is FQNNGV. The trim removed 4 bases at V and 9 bases at J, leaving 6 bases unmatched. The CDR3 region is CASSSRLAGLEQFF. DNA for the CDR3: TGTGCCAGCAGCTCCCGACTAGCGGGCCTTGAGCAGTTCTTC.

V is TRBV5-5 and J is TRBJ1-1; tentatively, D is TRBD1 (5 bases). In germline, CDR1 is SGHKS, CDR2 YYEKEE (reference sequence). This CDR3 is 13 amino acids long. Trimming cost V 3 bases and J 1 base, with 7 bases left between them. The CDR3 DNA reads as TGTGCCAGCAGCTGGCAGGGGAACACTGAAGCTTTCTTT. This gives the protein CASSWQGNTEAFF.

The chain uses TRBV19 and TRBJ1-5, with TRBD1 matching 7 bases. This CDR3 has 17 residues. With V trimmed by 5 bases and J by 1 base, 11 bases remained unmatched. The germline V gene encodes CDR1 LNHDA and CDR2 SQIVND (reference sequence). DNA for the CDR3: TGTGCCAGTAGTCTACGACAGGGAGGAGGGAGCAATCAGCCCCAGCATTTT. Translated, it gives CASSLRQGGGSNQPQHF.

The genes are TRBV7-9 and TRBJ2-7; 11 nucleotides agree with TRBD2. Germline trimming cut 5 bases from V and 4 bases from J; bases unmatched to any gene: 13. Germline V gene sequence: CDR1 SEHNR, CDR2 FQNEAQ (reference sequence). The CDR3 totals 17 residues. DNA for the CDR3: TGTGCCAGCAGCCCAGGGACTAGCGGAGTTGGGGATTACGAGCAGTACTTC. Translation: CASSPGTSGVGDYEQYF.

The genes are TRBV2 and TRBJ1-2; no clear D gene. CDR3 size: 11 residues. Trimming took off 6 bases at V and 7 bases at J, with 9 bases between the two ends. The germline V gene has CDR1 SNHLY and CDR2 FYNNEI. CDR3 DNA sequence: TGTGCCAGCAGCGGGTTAGTTGGCTACACCTTC. As protein: CASSGLVGYTF.

The rearrangement links TRBV7-8 to TRBJ1-4, with a tentative D call TRBD1 (6 bases). Trimming took off 1 base at V and 6 bases at J, with 9 bases between the two ends. The CDR3 is made up of 14 amino acids. Germline V CDR1 and CDR2: SGHVS, FQNEAQ. Written as DNA, the CDR3 is TGTGCCAGCAGCTTAGTCCCAGGGGATGAAAAACTGTTTTTT. Amino acids: CASSLVPGDEKLFF.

V usage is TRBV5-6 and J usage is TRBJ1-2; D unresolved. This CDR3 has 14 amino acids. The ends were cut back, 0 bases at V and 3 bases at J, with 9 bases in the middle. In germline, CDR1 is SGHDT, CDR2 YYEEEE. CDR3 in DNA: TGTGCCAGCAGCTTGGCAGGCACGTACTATGGCTACACCTTC. Translation: CASSLAGTYYGYTF.

The V call is TRBV3-1 (or the pseudogene TRBV3-2), the J call TRBJ2-7, with no clear D. This CDR3 is built from 13 residues. The V end lost 1 base, the J end lost 6 bases, and 10 bases lay between the germline ends. Germline V gene data show CDR1 as LGHDT and CDR2 as YNNKEL (reference sequence). CDR3 residues: CASSQVGAFEQYF. In DNA form, the CDR3 reads TGTGCCAGCAGCCAAGTCGGAGCATTCGAGCAGTACTTC.

The rearrangement links TRBV3-1 (or the pseudogene TRBV3-2) to TRBJ2-4; D ambiguous. The CDR3 is 15 residues long. Per germline, CDR1 LGHDT and CDR2 YNNKEL (reference sequence). V lost 4 bases and J lost 7, with 17 bases in between. The CDR3 reads CASSPTQAPSNIQYF. The CDR3, as DNA: TGTGCCAGCAGCCCGACCCAGGCGCCCTCCAACATTCAGTACTTC.

This chain uses TRBV6-6 with TRBJ2-1; the D gene is possibly TRBD2 (6 bases). CDR1 is MNHNY, CDR2 SVGAGI, per germline (reference sequence). The CDR3 is 15 amino acids. Trimming shortened V by 7 bases and J by 2 bases, and 15 bases separated the two germline ends. CDR3: CASTRVSGPYNEQFF. In DNA, the CDR3 is TGTGCCAGCACAAGAGTTAGCGGTCCCTACAATGAGCAGTTCTTC.

This clone appeared once. This chain connects TRBV27 to TRBJ1-2; TRBD1 is a possible D gene (6 bases). Trimming stripped 2 bases from V and 2 bases from J, with 9 bases between. Germline values: CDR1 MNHEY, CDR2 SMNVEV (reference sequence). This CDR3 has 14 amino acids. Here the CDR3 DNA reads TGTGCCAGCAGTTTAGGCAGGGGCAACTATGGCTACACCTTC. This translates into CASSLGRGNYGYTF.

The CDR3 here is CASSRGTVFSNQPQHF. Written as DNA, the CDR3 is TGTGCCAGCAGCCGCGGGACTGTGTTTAGCAATCAGCCCCAGCATTTT. The V and J genes are TRBV7-6 and TRBJ1-5, with a possible D match to TRBD1 (5 bases). Trimming took off 5 bases at V and 0 bases at J, with 14 bases between the two ends. The CDR3 sequence is 16 residues long. Looked up from germline, CDR1 is SGHVS and CDR2 is FNYEAQ.

This chain links TRBV4-1 with TRBJ2-1; 14 bases map to TRBD2. The CDR3 consists of 17 residues. Germline CDR1 reads MGHRA; CDR2 reads YSYEKL. V dropped 3 bases and J dropped 5; count of bases not matched to a gene: 6. CDR3 nucleotide sequence: TGCGCCAGCAGCCAGGGACTAGCGGGAGTGGGTGACAATGAGCAGTTCTTC. Translating gives CASSQGLAGVGDNEQFF.

This sequence joins TRBV9 and TRBJ2-1; 10 bases fit TRBD2. CDR1 is SGDLS, CDR2 YYNGEE, per germline. V was clipped by 4 bases and J by 8 bases; unmatched bases: 6. This CDR3 has 14 residues. The CDR3 bases are TGTGCCAGCAGCCAGCGGGGGGGCAGGGATGAGCAGTTCTTC. This translates into CASSQRGGRDEQFF.

The genes are TRBV11-2 and TRBJ2-5; 10 bases fit TRBD1. The germline CDR1 and CDR2 sequences are SGHAT and FQNNGV. V trimming: 5 bases; J trimming: 3 bases; junction bases outside the gene matches: 3. The CDR3 consists of 14 residues. The CDR3 region has the DNA TGTGCCAGCAGCAGAGGGACAGGGGAAGAGACCCAGTACTTC. This translates into CASSRGTGEETQYF. Filled out from reference TRBV11-2 and TRBJ2-5, the complete variable domain reads EAGVAQSPRYKIIEKRQSVAFWCNPISGHATLYWYQQILGQGPKLLIQFQNNGVVDDSQLPKDRFSAERLKGVDSTLKIQPAKLEDSAVYLCASSRGTGEETQYFGPGTRLLVL.

The chain is built from TRBV7-9 and TRBJ2-1; a weak D match, TRBD2 (6 bases). The CDR3 runs 15 residues. From germline, CDR1 is SEHNR and CDR2 FQNEAQ (reference sequence). V was pared by 4 bases and J by 8 bases, with 18 bases between. CDR3 sequence: CASSSDRDWTDEQFF. Written as DNA, the CDR3 is TGTGCCAGCAGCTCCGACCGGGACTGGACCGATGAGCAGTTCTTC.

A single count supports this clone. The chain is built from TRBV5-1 and TRBJ2-5; 9 bases align to TRBD1. The V segment lost 2 bases and the J segment 2 bases; nucleotides outside the gene matches: 4. CDR1 and CDR2 from the germline V gene are SGHRS and YFSETQ. This CDR3 spans 15 amino acids. The CDR3 DNA follows: TGCGCCAGCAGCTTCTACAGGGGGCGTCAAGAGACCCAGTACTTC. It is translated as CASSFYRGRQETQYF.

This chain connects TRBV7-9 to TRBJ1-4; D is unresolved. The germline V gene has CDR1 SEHNR and CDR2 FQNEAQ (reference sequence). Deletions cut 1 base from V and 9 bases from J, with 15 bases between. The CDR3 consists of 15 residues. The CDR3: CASSLGSPSPQKLFF. CDR3 nucleotide sequence: TGTGCCAGCAGCTTAGGGAGTCCTAGCCCTCAAAAACTGTTTTTT.

The chain's CDR3 is CASETGPLYEQYF. The CDR3 nucleotides read TGTGCCAGCGAGACAGGCCCCCTCTACGAGCAGTACTTC. The V call is TRBV2, the J call TRBJ2-7; a possible D gene is TRBD1 (6 bases). V dropped 8 bases and J dropped 3 bases, with 14 bases sitting between them. From germline, CDR1 is SNHLY and CDR2 FYNNEI. The CDR3 has 13 residues.

The chain recombines TRBV12-3 or TRBV12-4 with TRBJ1-2; no clear D gene. The length of the CDR3 is 13 residues. The ends were cut back, 4 bases at V and 5 bases at J, with 11 bases in the middle. The CDR3: CASSSGLVYGYTF. The CDR3 DNA is TGTGCCAGCAGTTCCGGACTAGTATATGGCTACACCTTC.

This clone was detected many times. This sequence joins TRBV5-1 and TRBJ2-3; D may be TRBD2 (5 bases). Trimming took off 2 bases at V and 0 bases at J, with 13 bases between the two ends. Germline CDR1 SGHRS, CDR2 YFSETQ. CDR3 length: 16 amino acids. The CDR3 DNA sequence: TGCGCCAGCAGCTTATCAACTAGGGCTAGCACAGATACGCAGTATTTT. This sequence encodes CASSLSTRASTDTQYF.

This clone was observed a single time. This sequence joins TRBV4-1 and TRBJ2-7; 10 bases are a match to TRBD2. Germline CDR1 reads MGHRA; CDR2 reads YSYEKL. Unmatched junction bases numbered 3, after V lost 4 bases and J lost 0 bases. The CDR3 extends over 15 amino acids. The CDR3 DNA reads TGCGCCAGCAGCCCCGCTAGCGGGAGCTCCTACGAGCAGTACTTC. Its translation is CASSPASGSSYEQYF.